The 25 T cell receptor beta chains reported below all come from one sample, sequenced in a study of OX40 agonist ivuxolimab in advanced cancers. TCRdb's copy holds only in-frame clones and misses some; the assay was immunoSEQ multiplex PCR. Here the sample spans roughly 49,000 clones, around 81% being singletons. The sequenced sample was CD4+ or CD8+ T cells sorted from blood, obtained in a trial of the OX40 agonist ivuxolimab. Source of these receptors: an adult with an advanced solid tumor such as melanoma, head and neck, liver or kidney cancer.

This clone was counted a few times. The rearrangement links TRBV7-9 to TRBJ2-7; 9 positions agree with TRBD1. The CDR3 loop spans 14 amino acids. CDR1 and CDR2 from the germline V gene are SEHNR and FQNEAQ (reference sequence). V dropped 5 bases and J dropped 2; count of bases not matched to a gene: 4. The DNA of the CDR3 is TGTGCCAGCAGCCCCGGGACAGGGCCCTACGAGCAGTACTTC. Protein: CASSPGTGPYEQYF.

The chain combines TRBV9 with TRBJ2-2, with 11 bases fitting TRBD1. Germline-derived CDR1 and CDR2 are SGDLS and YYNGEE. After removal of 3 bases from V and 8 bases from J, the junction contained 9 bases not matched to a gene. The CDR3 runs to 16 residues. DNA for the CDR3: TGTGCCAGCAGCGCAAAGGGACAGGGGGAGTCGGGGGAGCTGTTTTTT. It codes for CASSAKGQGESGELFF.

This chain connects TRBV7-2 to TRBJ2-3, with 8 positions matching TRBD1. CDR1 SGHTA and CDR2 FQGNSA come from the germline V gene. CDR3 length equals 14 residues. Trimming at V came to 7 bases and at J to 2 bases, leaving 5 bases not matched to a gene. The CDR3 region is CASTTGVYTDTQYF. CDR3 bases: TGTGCCAGCACGACAGGGGTTTACACAGATACGCAGTATTTT.

The gene calls are TRBV6-5 and TRBJ1-1; no definite D call. Between the trimmed V and J ends, which lost 2 bases and 4 bases, there was a span of 5 bases. Germline values: CDR1 MNHEY, CDR2 SVGAGI. The CDR3 is 12 residues long. Here the CDR3 DNA reads TGTGCCAGCAGTTACGGATCCACTGAAGCTTTCTTT. As protein: CASSYGSTEAFF.

The V call is TRBV4-3, the J call TRBJ1-1; 9 bases are shared with TRBD1. The ends lost 4 bases at V and 0 bases at J; junction bases unmatched: 6. The V gene's germline CDR1 is LGHNA and CDR2 YSLEER. This CDR3 is built from 16 residues. CDR3 amino acids: CASSPGTGNLNTEAFF. The CDR3 DNA follows: TGCGCCAGCAGCCCAGGGACAGGGAACCTGAACACTGAAGCTTTCTTT.

V is TRBV28 and J is TRBJ1-4, with 10 bases fitting TRBD1. Unmatched junction bases numbered 2, after V lost 2 bases and J lost 5 bases. The CDR3 is 15 residues long. The V gene's germline CDR1 is MDHEN and CDR2 SYDVKM. CDR3 amino acids: CASSLGTGANEKLFF. Written as DNA, the CDR3 is TGTGCCAGCAGTTTAGGGACAGGGGCGAATGAAAAACTGTTTTTT.

The gene calls are TRBV7-9 and TRBJ2-5; D is ambiguous. The germline CDR1 and CDR2 sequences are SEHNR and FQNEAQ (reference sequence). The CDR3 has 14 residues. Trimming took 3 bases from V and 3 from J, leaving 11 bases between them. This chain's CDR3 is CASSLPGREETQYF. DNA of the CDR3: TGTGCCAGCAGCTTGCCAGGCCGTGAAGAGACCCAGTACTTC.

The chain combines TRBV4-1 with TRBJ2-7, with TRBD1 matching over 7 bases. From germline, CDR1 is MGHRA and CDR2 YSYEKL. Trimming took 4 bases from V and 3 from J; bases not matched to a gene: 9. This CDR3 has 15 residues. CDR3 sequence reads: CASSPSGQPIYEQYF. The DNA of the CDR3 is TGCGCCAGCAGCCCCTCGGGACAGCCAATCTACGAGCAGTACTTC.

The chain carries TRBV6-1 and TRBJ2-5; the D gene is possibly TRBD2 (5 bases). The CDR3 spans 16 residues. Germline values: CDR1 MNHNS, CDR2 SASEGT. Deletions cut 0 bases from V and 5 bases from J, with 16 bases between. The CDR3 DNA sequence: TGTGCCAGCAGTGAAGCGCGGGTGGGGTACGGGGAGACCCAGTACTTC. Amino acid sequence: CASSEARVGYGETQYF.

This chain uses TRBV7-7 with TRBJ2-3; the match to TRBD1 covers 8 bases. Per the germline V gene, CDR1 is SSHAT and CDR2 is FNYEAQ (reference sequence). The ends lost 2 bases at V and 1 base at J; junction bases unmatched: 8. This CDR3 is built from 17 residues. The CDR3 here is CASSLPPRGQRTDTQYF. CDR3 in DNA: TGTGCCAGCAGCTTACCACCCAGGGGGCAACGCACAGATACGCAGTATTTT.

The chain uses TRBV11-3 and TRBJ2-2; TRBD1 agrees at 7 bases. This CDR3 comprises 16 residues. The germline gives CDR1 SGHNT, CDR2 YENEEA. V shed 5 bases, J shed 3 bases, and the junction held 9 bases outside the gene matches. The CDR3 reads CASSAWTGQDTGELFF. CDR3 nucleotide sequence: TGTGCCAGCAGCGCGTGGACAGGTCAGGACACCGGGGAGCTGTTTTTT. The whole variable domain, remainder taken from reference TRBV11-3 and TRBJ2-2, is EAGVVQSPRYKIIEKKQPVAFWCNPISGHNTLYWYLQNLGQGPELLIRYENEEAVDDSQLPKDRFSAERLKGVDSTLKIQPAELGDSAVYLCASSAWTGQDTGELFFGEGSRLTVL.

This chain connects TRBV27 to TRBJ2-7, with unresolved D. V lost 2 bases and J 3 bases, leaving 11 bases between the germline ends. The CDR3 has 14 residues. Looked up from germline, CDR1 is MNHEY and CDR2 is SMNVEV (reference sequence). The CDR3 here is CASSLGRILYEQYV. CDR3 nucleotide sequence: TGTGCCAGCAGTTTAGGACGGATACTCTACGAGCAGTACGTC.

The chain combines TRBV6-1 with TRBJ2-7; the match to TRBD1 covers 8 bases. V lost 5 bases, J lost 0 bases, and 3 bases stayed unmatched. Looked up from germline, CDR1 is MNHNS and CDR2 is SASEGT. This CDR3 has 14 amino acids. CDR3 bases: TGTGCCAGCAGTTGGGGGACAGGCTCCTACGAGCAGTACTTC. Translation gives CASSWGTGSYEQYF.

The chain links TRBV5-1 to TRBJ1-4; 8 bases map to TRBD1. Trimming at V came to 2 bases and at J to 8 bases, leaving 5 bases not matched to a gene. Germline V gene lookup returns CDR1 SGHRS and CDR2 YFSETQ. This CDR3 has 14 amino acids. CDR3 loop: CASSFIQGDEKLFF. The CDR3, as DNA: TGCGCCAGCAGCTTCATACAGGGGGACGAAAAACTGTTTTTT.

This clone was seen a handful of times. The V call is TRBV4-1, the J call TRBJ1-2, with D unclear. From germline, CDR1 is MGHRA and CDR2 YSYEKL. Between the trimmed V and J ends, which lost 0 bases and 4 bases, there was a span of 6 bases. CDR3 length: 13 residues. Written as DNA, the CDR3 is TGCGCCAGCAGCCAAGATTTCCCCTATGGCTACACCTTC. Protein sequence: CASSQDFPYGYTF.

The CDR3 DNA follows: TGTGCCAGCAGCTTCGTGACAGGGTTGAACACCGGGGAGCTGTTTTTT. Translating it yields CASSFVTGLNTGELFF. V gene TRBV5-6 combines with J gene TRBJ2-2; TRBD1 matches 7 bases. V was clipped by 2 bases and J by 1 base; unmatched bases: 5. The CDR3 runs to 16 residues. Germline CDR1 is SGHDT and CDR2 is YYEEEE. The variable domain in full, with the rest retrieved from reference TRBV5-6 and TRBJ2-2, is DAGVTQSPTHLIKTRGQQVTLRCSPKSGHDTVSWYQQALGQGPQFIFQYYEEEERQRGNFPDRFSGHQFPNYSSELNVNALLLGDSALYLCASSFVTGLNTGELFFGEGSRLTVL.

This rearrangement joins TRBV10-1 to TRBJ1-1, with D possibly matching TRBD1 (5 bases). This CDR3 has 11 residues. Germline CDR1 reads WNHNN; CDR2 reads SYGVQD (reference sequence). V was cut by 6 bases and J by 5 bases, with 7 bases left in between. The CDR3 DNA reads as TGCGCCAGCAGGGGGGAAACTGAAGCTTTCTTT. This gives the protein CASRGETEAFF.

This chain joins TRBV28 and TRBJ2-1; 9 nucleotides agree with TRBD1. Trimming removed 7 bases from V and 10 bases from J; junction bases left unmatched: 11. There are 14 residues in the CDR3. Germline V gene lookup returns CDR1 MDHEN and CDR2 SYDVKM. CDR3 nucleotides: TGTGCCAGCACAATGGGACAGGGTCCCCGCGAGCAGTTCTTC. It translates to CASTMGQGPREQFF.

Here the CDR3 reads CASSFSTLQETQYF. The CDR3 region has the DNA TGTGCCAGCAGTTTCTCGACGCTACAAGAGACCCAGTACTTC. The chain carries TRBV28 and TRBJ2-5, with unresolved D. V lost 3 bases and J lost 2, with 10 bases in between. This CDR3 is 14 amino acids long. Germline values: CDR1 MDHEN, CDR2 SYDVKM.

The chain combines TRBV30 with TRBJ1-2; D might be TRBD1 (6 bases). V was clipped by 3 bases and J by 2 bases, with 10 bases between them. Germline assignment: CDR1 GTSNPN and CDR2 SVGIG (reference sequence). The CDR3 runs to 13 residues. The CDR3 nucleotides are TGTGCCTGGAGCTCTACAGGGAACTATGGCTACACCTTC. Translating gives CAWSSTGNYGYTF.

V is TRBV27 and J is TRBJ1-1; TRBD1 aligns across 7 bases. Germline V CDR1 and CDR2: MNHEY, SMNVEV (reference sequence). The CDR3 is 13 residues long. V lost 3 bases, J lost 7 bases, and 5 bases stayed unmatched. The CDR3 sequence: CASSFSTGDEAFF. The CDR3 DNA reads as TGTGCCAGCAGTTTTTCTACAGGGGATGAAGCTTTCTTT.

This chain joins TRBV5-8 and TRBJ2-1, with TRBD2 matching 9 bases. CDR3 length: 20 amino acids. V shed 1 base, J shed 15 bases, and the junction held 29 bases outside the gene matches. Germline V gene data show CDR1 as SGHTS and CDR2 as YDEGEE. Written as DNA, the CDR3 is TGTGCCAGCAGCTTGAAGGGGGGAAGGCCTAGCGGGGACCTAAAAACGGCCCCGTTCTTC. Its protein product is CASSLKGGRPSGDLKTAPFF.

V gene TRBV27 combines with J gene TRBJ2-3; the D gene is possibly TRBD2 (6 bases). This CDR3 spans 16 amino acids. Between the trimmed V and J ends, which lost 4 bases and 0 bases, there was a span of 14 bases. CDR1 and CDR2 (germline): MNHEY, SMNVEV (reference sequence). The CDR3: CASSSLAVSSTDTQYF. DNA of the CDR3: TGTGCCAGCAGTTCCTTAGCGGTTTCTAGCACAGATACGCAGTATTTT.

This rearrangement joins TRBV7-9 to TRBJ2-7; maybe TRBD2 (6 bases). Trimming stripped 5 bases from V and 5 bases from J, with 22 bases between. From germline, CDR1 is SEHNR and CDR2 FQNEAQ (reference sequence). The CDR3 extends over 16 amino acids. The CDR3 sequence is CASSPRGAGSPNEQYF. The CDR3 DNA reads as TGTGCCAGCAGCCCTAGGGGAGCGGGCTCCCCGAACGAGCAGTACTTC.

This clone was picked up one time. V gene TRBV13 combines with J gene TRBJ2-7; D gene uncertain. This CDR3 is built from 14 residues. Trimming took 0 bases from V and 0 from J, leaving 6 bases between them. CDR1 and CDR2 (germline): PRHDT, FYEKMQ (reference sequence). CDR3 DNA: TGTGCCAGCAGCTTAGGAGGGAACTCCTACGAGCAGTACTTC. Translation gives CASSLGGNSYEQYF.